One T cell receptor beta chain is described in this entry. Its matching antigen is unknown. The sample belongs to a study of shared clonotypes between healthy human individuals. General study points: Rarefaction curves obtained for sorted subsets showed sequencing incomplete despite large depth.

This CDR3 spans 18 amino acids. The V segment lost 2 bases and the J segment 3 bases; nucleotides outside the gene matches: 14. Germline V gene sequence: CDR1 SEHNR, CDR2 FQNEAQ (reference sequence). The naive CD8 fraction comprised CD45RO-negative cells positively selected for CCR7 and excluded terminally differentiated effector memory CD45RA+ cells. Method: immunoSEQ multiplex PCR; TCRdb's copy keeps in-frame clones and lacks some. The repertoire holds some 2,000,000 clones, with about 95% as singletons. The clonotype originates from a man in his late teens or twenties in good health. The gene calls are TRBV7-9 and TRBJ2-5, with 8 bases fitting TRBD2. Sequencing input: naive CD8+ T cells sorted from blood. CDR3 coding DNA: TGTGCCAGCAGCTTACCTCCCCTCTCTAGCGGGCCAGAAGAGACCCAGTACTTC. Its protein is CASSLPPLSSGPEETQYF.